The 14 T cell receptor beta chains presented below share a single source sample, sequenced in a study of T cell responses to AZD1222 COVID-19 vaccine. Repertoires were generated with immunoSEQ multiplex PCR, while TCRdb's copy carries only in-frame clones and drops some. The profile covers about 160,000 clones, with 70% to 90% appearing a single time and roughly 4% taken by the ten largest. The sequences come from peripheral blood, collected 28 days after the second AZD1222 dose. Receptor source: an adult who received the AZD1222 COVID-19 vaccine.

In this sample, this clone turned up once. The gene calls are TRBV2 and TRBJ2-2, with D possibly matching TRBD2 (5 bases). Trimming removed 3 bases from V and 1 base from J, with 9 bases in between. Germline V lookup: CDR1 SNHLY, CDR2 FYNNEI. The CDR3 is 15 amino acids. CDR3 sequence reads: CASSDPGKNTGELFF. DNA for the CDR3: TGTGCCAGCAGTGATCCGGGAAAGAACACCGGGGAGCTGTTTTTT. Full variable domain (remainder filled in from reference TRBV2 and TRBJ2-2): EPEVTQTPSHQVTQMGQEVILRCVPISNHLYFYWYRQILGQKVEFLVSFYNNEISEKSEIFDDQFSVERPDGSNFTLKIRSTKLEDSAMYFCASSDPGKNTGELFFGEGSRLTVL.

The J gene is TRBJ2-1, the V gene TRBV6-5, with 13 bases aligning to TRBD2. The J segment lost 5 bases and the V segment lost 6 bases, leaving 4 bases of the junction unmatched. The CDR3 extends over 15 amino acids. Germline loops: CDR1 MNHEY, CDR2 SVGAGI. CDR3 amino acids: CASSHGTSGDNEQFF. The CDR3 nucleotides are TGTGCCAGCAGCCACGGGACTAGCGGGGACAATGAGCAGTTCTTC.

This chain's CDR3 is CASSPTPRDFYNSPLHF. In nucleotides, the CDR3 is TGTGCCAGCAGCCCCACCCCCCGGGACTTCTATAATTCACCCCTCCACTTT. The chain carries TRBV7-9 and TRBJ1-6, with a weak D call TRBD1 (5 bases). The CDR3 runs 17 residues. Germline V gene data show CDR1 as SEHNR and CDR2 as FQNEAQ (reference sequence). Deletions cut 5 bases from V and 3 bases from J, with 17 bases between. The full variable domain, in which reference TRBV7-9 and TRBJ1-6 provide the parts outside the CDR3, is DTGVSQNPRHKITKRGQNVTFRCDPISEHNRLYWYRQTLGQGPEFLTYFQNEAQLEKSRLLSDRFSAERPKGSFSTLEIQRTEQGDSAMYLCASSPTPRDFYNSPLHFGNGTRLTVT.

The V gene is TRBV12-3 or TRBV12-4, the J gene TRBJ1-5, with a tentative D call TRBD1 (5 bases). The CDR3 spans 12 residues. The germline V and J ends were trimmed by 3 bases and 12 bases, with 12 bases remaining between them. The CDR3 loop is CASSFGGAVQHF. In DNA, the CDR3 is TGTGCCAGCAGTTTTGGGGGAGCAGTCCAGCATTTT.

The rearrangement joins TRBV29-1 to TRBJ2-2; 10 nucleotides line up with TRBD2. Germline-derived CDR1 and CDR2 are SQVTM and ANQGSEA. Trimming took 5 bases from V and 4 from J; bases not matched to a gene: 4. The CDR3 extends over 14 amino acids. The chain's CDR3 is CSVRPSGGTGELFF. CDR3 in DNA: TGCAGCGTTAGGCCTAGCGGGGGCACCGGGGAGCTGTTTTTT.

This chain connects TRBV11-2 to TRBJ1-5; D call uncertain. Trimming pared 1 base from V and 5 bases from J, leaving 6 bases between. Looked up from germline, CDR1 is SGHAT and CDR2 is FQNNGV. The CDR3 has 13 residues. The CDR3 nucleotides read TGTGCCAGCAGCTTAGCTAGGTATCAGCCCCAGCATTTT. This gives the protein CASSLARYQPQHF. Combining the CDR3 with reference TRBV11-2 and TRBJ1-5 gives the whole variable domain EAGVAQSPRYKIIEKRQSVAFWCNPISGHATLYWYQQILGQGPKLLIQFQNNGVVDDSQLPKDRFSAERLKGVDSTLKIQPAKLEDSAVYLCASSLARYQPQHFGDGTRLSIL.

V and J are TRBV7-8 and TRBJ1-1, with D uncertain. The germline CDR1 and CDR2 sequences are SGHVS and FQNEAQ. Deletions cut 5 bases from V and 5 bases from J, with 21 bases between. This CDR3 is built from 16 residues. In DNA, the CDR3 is TGTGCCAGCAGCCAGCCCTGGTCGGGGTCGAGTACTGAAGCTTTCTTT. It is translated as CASSQPWSGSSTEAFF.

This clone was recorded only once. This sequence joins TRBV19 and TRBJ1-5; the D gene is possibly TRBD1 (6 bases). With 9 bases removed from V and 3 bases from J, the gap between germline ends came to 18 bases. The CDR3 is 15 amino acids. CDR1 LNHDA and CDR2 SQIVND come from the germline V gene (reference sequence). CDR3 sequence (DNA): TGTGCCAGCGTTCGGGACGGACAGCCCAATCAGCCCCAGCATTTT. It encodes CASVRDGQPNQPQHF.

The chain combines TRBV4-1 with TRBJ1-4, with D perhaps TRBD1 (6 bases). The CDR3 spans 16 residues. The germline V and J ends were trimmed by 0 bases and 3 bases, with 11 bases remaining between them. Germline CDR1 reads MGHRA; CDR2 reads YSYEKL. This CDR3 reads CASSQESGTPNEKLFF. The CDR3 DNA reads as TGCGCCAGCAGCCAAGAGTCCGGGACACCTAATGAAAAACTGTTTTTT.

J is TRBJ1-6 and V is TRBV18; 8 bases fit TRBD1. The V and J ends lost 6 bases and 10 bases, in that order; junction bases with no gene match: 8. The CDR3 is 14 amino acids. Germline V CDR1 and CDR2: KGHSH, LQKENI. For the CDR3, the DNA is TGTGCCAGCTCGCGACAGGGGCGGGAATCACCCCTCCACTTT. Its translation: CASSRQGRESPLHF.

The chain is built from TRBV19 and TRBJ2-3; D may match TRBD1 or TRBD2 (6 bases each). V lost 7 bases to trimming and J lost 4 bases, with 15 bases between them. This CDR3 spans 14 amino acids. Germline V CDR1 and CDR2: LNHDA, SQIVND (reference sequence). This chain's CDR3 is CASTPRGRADTQYF. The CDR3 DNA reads TGTGCCAGTACCCCCCGGGGGCGGGCAGATACGCAGTATTTT.

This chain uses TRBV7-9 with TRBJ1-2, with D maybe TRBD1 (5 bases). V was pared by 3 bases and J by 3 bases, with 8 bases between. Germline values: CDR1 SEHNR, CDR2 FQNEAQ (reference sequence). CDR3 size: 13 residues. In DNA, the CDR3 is TGTGCCAGCAGCTTTGACAGAGACTATGGCTACACCTTC. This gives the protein CASSFDRDYGYTF.

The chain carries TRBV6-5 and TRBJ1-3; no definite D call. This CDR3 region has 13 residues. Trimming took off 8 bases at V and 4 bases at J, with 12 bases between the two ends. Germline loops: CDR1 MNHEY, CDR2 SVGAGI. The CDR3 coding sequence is TGTGCCAGCCGGACGGACGTGGGAAACACCATATATTTT. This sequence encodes CASRTDVGNTIYF.

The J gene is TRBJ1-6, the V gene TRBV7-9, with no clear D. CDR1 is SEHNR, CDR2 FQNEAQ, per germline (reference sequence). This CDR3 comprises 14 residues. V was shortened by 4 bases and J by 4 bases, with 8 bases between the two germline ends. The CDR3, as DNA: TGTGCCAGCAGCTCTAGCACTTATAATTCACCCCTCCACTTT. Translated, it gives CASSSSTYNSPLHF.